Listed below are T cell receptor beta chains from one sample, sequenced in a study of OX40 agonist ivuxolimab in advanced cancers. Libraries were prepared by immunoSEQ multiplex PCR; TCRdb keeps only in-frame clonotypes and omits some of them. The sample consists of 70,000 or so clones, more than 65% of them appearing once. This specimen was CD4+ or CD8+ T cells sorted from blood, taken in a trial of the OX40 agonist ivuxolimab. The source is an adult with an advanced solid tumor such as melanoma, head and neck, liver or kidney cancer. CDR3s include the opening cysteine and the closing phenylalanine or tryptophan. The order of the fields is J gene, V gene, clone size, D gene, CDR3 DNA, CDR3 protein. D genes are given only for firm matches. Some rows have no size entry. The others give once, few or many, or a class for an expanded clone.

TRBJ2-5	TRBV2	NA	TRBD1	TGTGCCAGCACCCCGGACAGGGGTCAAGAGACCCAGTACTTC	CASTPDRGQETQYF
TRBJ1-2	TRBV19	NA	NA	TGTGCCAGTAGTATAGATCGTCTTTTGGCAGTTAAAGGCTACACCTTC	CASSIDRLLAVKGYTF
TRBJ1-2	TRBV19	NA	TRBD1	TGTGCCAGTAGTAGGACAGGGAGAAACTATGGCTACACCTTC	CASSRTGRNYGYTF
TRBJ1-2	TRBV11-2	NA	NA	TGTGCCAGCAGCCTTGACGGCGGCTGGGGCTACACCTTC	CASSLDGGWGYTF
TRBJ1-4	TRBV6-1	NA	NA	TGTGCCAGCAGTAGGGCTCGGGAGGAAAAACTGTTTTTT	CASSRAREEKLFF
TRBJ1-2	TRBV6-5	NA	TRBD1	TGTGCCAGCAGTTACGAGGGGACAGACTACACCTTC	CASSYEGTDYTF
TRBJ1-2	TRBV6-6	NA	TRBD1	TGTGCCAGCAGACGGGCCCCGGGACAGGGCTATGGCTACACCTTC	CASRRAPGQGYGYTF
TRBJ1-6	TRBV18	NA	NA	TGTGCCAGCTCACCACAACAGGGCCCAAATAATTCACCCCTCCACTTT	CASSPQQGPNNSPLHF
TRBJ2-2	TRBV1	NA	NA	TGCACCAGCAGCTCGGGGAAGAAGGGGACCGGGGAGCTGTTTTTT	CTSSSGKKGTGELFF
TRBJ2-2	TRBV4-1	NA	NA	TGCGCCAGCAGCCAAACACCCAGCACCGGGGAGCTGTTTTTT	CASSQTPSTGELFF
TRBJ2-3	TRBV10-3	NA	NA	TGTGCCATCAGTGAGTCCACCTTTTCGGACACCTATAGCACAGATACGCAGTATTTT	CAISESTFSDTYSTDTQYF
TRBJ2-5	TRBV5-1	NA	NA	TGCGCCAGCAGAGGGGGGCCAGAGACCCAGTACTTC	CASRGGPETQYF
TRBJ2-3	TRBV5-4	NA	TRBD2	TGTGCCAGCAGCTTGGGGAGCGGGGGAAACACAGATACGCAGTATTTT	CASSLGSGGNTDTQYF
TRBJ2-2	TRBV5-8	NA	NA	TGTGCCAGCAGCTTGGCCGCGAGAACCGGGGAGCTGTTTTTT	CASSLAARTGELFF
TRBJ2-2	TRBV6-6	NA	NA	TGTGCCAGCAGTTACGGGCGTGCTACCGGGGAGCTGTTTTTT	CASSYGRATGELFF
TRBJ2-5	TRBV18	NA	TRBD2	TGTGCCAGCTCACCAGCCGGGACTAGCGGGGGGTCATTAGAGACCCAGTACTTC	CASSPAGTSGGSLETQYF
TRBJ1-5	TRBV18	NA	NA	TGTGCCAGCTCACCGGGGGACGTTAGCAATCAGCCCCAGCATTTT	CASSPGDVSNQPQHF
TRBJ1-1	TRBV2	NA	NA	TGTGCCAGCAGTGAAGATATAGGGGAAGCTTTCTTT	CASSEDIGEAFF
TRBJ2-5	TRBV10-2	NA	TRBD2	TGCGCCAGCAGTGAGAGTCTAGCGGGGGGGCCCATCCAAGAGACCCAGTACTTC	CASSESLAGGPIQETQYF
TRBJ1-4	TRBV25-1	NA	NA	TGTGCCAGCAGTTCCAACCGGGGCCTTAATGAAAAACTGTTTTTT	CASSSNRGLNEKLFF
TRBJ1-5	TRBV7-3	NA	NA	TGTGCCAGCAGCTTAGTCCCAGGGAACAATCAGCCCCAGCATTTT	CASSLVPGNNQPQHF
TRBJ1-2	TRBV4-3	many	TRBD1	TGCGCCAGCAGCCAAGAGACAGGGCTTAACTATGGCTACACCTTC	CASSQETGLNYGYTF
TRBJ1-5	TRBV18	NA	NA	TGTGCCAGCTCACCAGTAGCAGGGTTTACGGAGCCCCAGCATTTT	CASSPVAGFTEPQHF
TRBJ2-2	TRBV4-3	NA	TRBD2	TGCGCCAGCAGCCAAGTTGGTCGCGGGGGAGATACCGGGGAGCTGTTTTTT	CASSQVGRGGDTGELFF
TRBJ1-5	TRBV7-2	many	TRBD1	TGTGCCAGCAGCTTAAACCCCGGGACAGGGGGACAGCCCCAGCATTTT	CASSLNPGTGGQPQHF
TRBJ1-2	TRBV6-5	NA	NA	TGTGCCAGCAGTTACGAAGGAGGGATCGGCTATGGCTACACCTTC	CASSYEGGIGYGYTF
TRBJ2-5	TRBV7-2	NA	NA	TGTGCCAGCAGCTGGACATCCAGCATGACCCAGTACTTC	CASSWTSSMTQYF
TRBJ2-3	TRBV7-9	NA	NA	TGTGCCAGCAGCTTAGCGGTCACGGGAGCAGATACGCAGTATTTT	CASSLAVTGADTQYF
TRBJ2-2	TRBV19	NA	TRBD2	TGTGCCAGTAGTAAAATTTTCCCGGGACTAGACGCGAACACCGGGGAGCTGTTTTTT	CASSKIFPGLDANTGELFF
TRBJ2-4	TRBV29-1	NA	NA	TGCAGCGTGTCTCCCGGGGCCAAAAACATTCAGTACTTC	CSVSPGAKNIQYF
TRBJ2-5	TRBV2	NA	NA	TGTGCCAGCAGTGCCGTGGGAGAGACCCAGTACTTC	CASSAVGETQYF
TRBJ1-2	TRBV7-2	few	TRBD1	TGTGCCAGCAGCTTCGACAGGGGAGCTAACTATGGCTACACCTTC	CASSFDRGANYGYTF
TRBJ2-2	TRBV19	NA	NA	TGTGCCAGTAGTATCAAAGACTTAGGTACCGGGGAGCTGTTTTTT	CASSIKDLGTGELFF
TRBJ1-6	TRBV10-3	NA	TRBD1	TGTGCCATCAGTGCTTTTGGGACAGGGGACGGTAATTCACCCCTCCACTTT	CAISAFGTGDGNSPLHF
TRBJ1-1	TRBV11-2	NA	NA	TGTGCCAGCAGCACAAGAAGGAACACTGAAGCTTTCTTT	CASSTRRNTEAFF
TRBJ1-1	TRBV7-9	NA	TRBD1	TGTGCCAGCAGCTCCCCGGACAGGGGAATGAAAGCTTTCTTT	CASSSPDRGMKAFF
TRBJ2-1	TRBV2	few	NA	TGTGCCAGCAGACCAACAGGGAATGAGCAGTTCTTC	CASRPTGNEQFF
TRBJ2-6	TRBV6-5	NA	NA	TGTGCCAGCAGTGAGGGGGCTGGGGCCAACGTCCTGACTTTC	CASSEGAGANVLTF
TRBJ2-2	TRBV5-1	NA	NA	TGCGCCAGCAGCTTGTCCCAGGGGGGAGTGTCCGGGGAGCTGTTTTTT	CASSLSQGGVSGELFF
TRBJ1-5	TRBV19	few	NA	TGTGCCAGTAGTAAAATAAGACAGGTAGGCAATCAGCCCCAGCATTTT	CASSKIRQVGNQPQHF
TRBJ1-5	TRBV12-5	NA	TRBD1	TGTGCTAGTGCGACCTTAACAGCCCCCAGGGGGACTAATCAGCCCCAGCATTTT	CASATLTAPRGTNQPQHF
TRBJ2-2	TRBV7-9	NA	NA	TGTGCCAGCAGCCCTTGGGGGGCGAACACCGGGGAGCTGTTTTTT	CASSPWGANTGELFF
TRBJ2-5	TRBV7-8	NA	TRBD1	TGTGCCAGCAGCCCGGTAGCGAGACAGGGGCGCGAGACCCAGTACTTC	CASSPVARQGRETQYF
TRBJ1-4	TRBV5-1	NA	NA	TGCGCCAGCAGCGTTAATCCGGGATCTTCGGGTGAAAAACTGTTTTTT	CASSVNPGSSGEKLFF
TRBJ2-2	TRBV6-5	NA	NA	TGTGCCAGCAGTTACTGGGCGGGGGCGACCGGGGAGCTGTTTTTT	CASSYWAGATGELFF
TRBJ2-4	TRBV27	NA	NA	TGTGCCAGCAAGGGCCCCGGCGCCGGTTCGGTGTACAAAAACATTCAGTACTTC	CASKGPGAGSVYKNIQYF
TRBJ2-7	TRBV27	NA	NA	TGTGCCAGCAGTTTATCCCCCTATAGTTACGAGCAGTACTTC	CASSLSPYSYEQYF
TRBJ2-3	TRBV21-1	NA	NA	TGTGCCAGCAGCCAAAAGTCACAGCGCACAGATACGCAGTATTTT	CASSQKSQRTDTQYF
TRBJ2-5	TRBV5-4	NA	NA	TGTGCCAGCAGCTTGGCATTTACGGGGGAGACCCAGTACTTC	CASSLAFTGETQYF
TRBJ2-5	TRBV6-1	NA	NA	TGTGCCAGCAGTGAAAACAGGGAATCCAAGACCCAGTACTTC	CASSENRESKTQYF
TRBJ2-3	TRBV7-7	NA	NA	TGTGCTAGCAGCTCTACTAGCTTTAGCACAGATACGCAGTATTTT	CASSSTSFSTDTQYF
TRBJ2-3	TRBV4-3	NA	TRBD2	TGCGCCAGCAGCCAAGTTTTGGGACTAGCTGGTGATACGCAGTATTTT	CASSQVLGLAGDTQYF